These 25 T cell receptor beta chains share one sample of origin, sequenced in a study of CD8 T cells in Susac syndrome. RNA, at roughly 0.5 to 1 ug, was reverse transcribed with random hexamers. TCRdb itself ran the immunoSEQ multiplex PCR reads through MiXCR, one entry per CDR3 protein. The table has 45,000 to 60,000 distinct CDR3 sequences, 93% seen once. Sequences were obtained from CD8+ T cells from PBMCs. The receptor set was obtained from a human donor with multiple sclerosis.

The gene calls are TRBV20-1 and TRBJ2-2; D gene unclear. The V and J ends lost 5 bases and 6 bases respectively, with 10 bases between them. CDR1 and CDR2 from the germline V gene are DFQATT and SNEGSKA (reference sequence). CDR3 length: 12 residues. For the CDR3, the DNA is TGCAGTGCTGGTGACCCGGCCGGGGAGCTGTTTTTT. This encodes CSAGDPAGELFF.

The chain uses TRBV7-9 and TRBJ2-3; TRBD1 might be the D (6 bases). The CDR3 contains 13 residues. V lost 5 bases, J lost 14 bases, and 20 bases lay in between. The V gene's germline CDR1 is SEHNR and CDR2 FQNEAQ (reference sequence). As DNA, the CDR3 is TGTGCCAGCAGCCCCCCTGGGGGCGAGGTGCGGTATTTT. This sequence encodes CASSPPGGEVRYF.

V is TRBV19 and J is TRBJ1-2, with a weak D call TRBD1 (6 bases). The germline V gene encodes CDR1 LNHDA and CDR2 SQIVND (reference sequence). The CDR3 loop spans 14 amino acids. V was pared by 3 bases and J by 3 bases, with 11 bases between. The DNA of the CDR3 is TGTGCCAGTAGTATCGGGCAGGGGTACTATGGCTACACCTTC. Its translation: CASSIGQGYYGYTF.

This chain connects TRBV19 to TRBJ1-2, with TRBD1 as a possible D gene (6 bases). CDR3 size: 17 residues. Per germline, CDR1 LNHDA and CDR2 SQIVND (reference sequence). Trimming shortened V by 5 bases and J by 7 bases, and 26 bases separated the two germline ends. The chain's CDR3 is CASSVPPGRGRGSGYTF. For the CDR3, the DNA is TGTGCCAGTAGTGTCCCCCCGGGTCGGGGGCGCGGATCTGGCTACACCTTC.

This rearrangement joins TRBV11-2 to TRBJ2-5; D gene unclear. CDR3 size: 14 residues. The germline V and J ends were trimmed by 5 bases and 0 bases, with 10 bases remaining between them. Germline V gives CDR1 SGHAT, CDR2 FQNNGV. The CDR3 sequence: CASSHTLNQETQYF. In DNA, the CDR3 is TGTGCCAGCAGCCACACCCTTAACCAAGAGACCCAGTACTTC.

J is TRBJ2-3 and V is TRBV5-4, with 10 nucleotides matching TRBD2. The germline gives CDR1 SGHNT, CDR2 YYREEE (reference sequence). J was trimmed by 4 bases and V by 2 bases; bases with no gene match: 4. CDR3 length: 15 residues. This CDR3 reads CASSFSGGAADTQYF. CDR3 nucleotide sequence: TGTGCCAGCAGCTTCAGCGGGGGGGCTGCAGATACGCAGTATTTT.

The J gene is TRBJ1-5, the V gene TRBV20-1; 7 nucleotides line up with TRBD1. The CDR3 loop spans 16 amino acids. V shed 6 bases, J shed 5 bases, and the junction held 16 bases outside the gene matches. Germline V CDR1 and CDR2: DFQATT, SNEGSKA (reference sequence). CDR3 sequence reads: CSAPNKGTERDQPQHF. CDR3 coding DNA: TGCAGTGCCCCAAACAAGGGGACAGAAAGGGATCAGCCCCAGCATTTT.

The chain is built from TRBV6-5 and TRBJ2-2; D remains unclear. Trimming took off 3 bases at V and 3 bases at J, with 5 bases between the two ends. This CDR3 region has 13 residues. Germline V gene sequence: CDR1 MNHEY, CDR2 SVGAGI. The CDR3 DNA reads TGTGCCAGCAGTTATTTCGACACCGGGGAGCTGTTTTTT. Translating it yields CASSYFDTGELFF.

This clonotype was observed once. CDR3 nucleotides: TGTGCCATCAGTGAGTTGGCAGAGGCAACTAATGAAAAACTGTTTTTT. Translation gives CAISELAEATNEKLFF. This sequence joins TRBV10-3 and TRBJ1-4; the D is unclear. Germline V CDR1 and CDR2: ENHRY, SYGVKD. With 1 base removed from V and 0 bases from J, the gap between germline ends came to 9 bases. The CDR3 length is 16 residues.

V gene TRBV20-1 combines with J gene TRBJ2-5, with D uncertain. V shed 1 base and J shed 9 bases, with 15 bases lying between them. Germline loops: CDR1 DFQATT, CDR2 SNEGSKA (reference sequence). This CDR3 contains 13 residues. CDR3 in DNA: TGCAGTGCTAGAGTTGGGCCTATAAGGGCCCAGTACTTC. Amino acids: CSARVGPIRAQYF.

V is TRBV13 and J is TRBJ1-2; TRBD1 might be the D (6 bases). The CDR3 spans 15 residues. The V gene's germline CDR1 is PRHDT and CDR2 FYEKMQ (reference sequence). V was cut by 5 bases and J by 0 bases, with 13 bases left in between. CDR3 region: CASSPRTATNYGYTF. The CDR3 nucleotides are TGTGCCAGCAGCCCCCGGACAGCTACTAACTATGGCTACACCTTC.

V gene TRBV4-1 combines with J gene TRBJ2-2; unclear D gene. V lost 4 bases, J lost 1 base, and 13 bases lay in between. CDR1 is MGHRA, CDR2 YSYEKL, per germline. The CDR3 sequence is 16 residues long. CDR3 sequence: CASSLSSTLNTGELFF. The DNA for the CDR3 is TGCGCCAGCAGCCTCTCCTCGACACTGAACACCGGGGAGCTGTTTTTT.

This sequence joins TRBV4-1 and TRBJ2-3, with TRBD1 identical over 7 bases. The CDR3 extends over 15 amino acids. V was pared by 2 bases and J by 5 bases, with 7 bases of the junction left unmatched. Germline V gene lookup returns CDR1 MGHRA and CDR2 YSYEKL. CDR3 loop: CASSQQEGGQDTQYF. The CDR3 DNA reads as TGCGCCAGCAGCCAACAAGAAGGGGGCCAAGATACGCAGTATTTT.

The V gene is TRBV19, the J gene TRBJ1-1; a weak D match, TRBD1 (5 bases). Between the trimmed V and J ends, which lost 10 bases and 11 bases, there was a span of 17 bases. The CDR3 contains 11 residues. Germline CDR1 reads LNHDA; CDR2 reads SQIVND (reference sequence). CDR3 bases: TGTGCCATCATGAGGAGGGGAGAGGCTTTCTTT. Residues: CAIMRRGEAFF.

The V gene is TRBV9, the J gene TRBJ1-1; no reliable D call. The CDR3 has 14 residues. V lost 2 bases, J lost 0 bases, and 8 bases lay in between. CDR1 is SGDLS, CDR2 YYNGEE, per germline. The CDR3 loop is CASSVSKMNTEAFF. CDR3 nucleotide sequence: TGTGCCAGCAGCGTCAGTAAGATGAACACTGAAGCTTTCTTT. Complete variable domain (other parts from reference TRBV9 and TRBJ1-1): DSGVTQTPKHLITATGQRVTLRCSPRSGDLSVYWYQQSLDQGLQFLIQYYNGEERAKGNILERFSAQQFPDLHSELNLSSLELGDSALYFCASSVSKMNTEAFFGQGTRLTVV.

The rearrangement links TRBV14 to TRBJ1-3; TRBD1 aligns across 7 bases. With 1 base clipped from V and 0 bases from J, the junction kept 0 bases outside the gene matches. Germline lookup yields CDR1 SGHDN and CDR2 FVKESK. The CDR3 is made up of 15 amino acids. CDR3 sequence reads: CASSQGTGSGNTIYF. In DNA form, the CDR3 reads TGTGCCAGCAGCCAAGGGACAGGCTCTGGAAACACCATATATTTT.

This rearrangement joins TRBV28 to TRBJ2-1; D might be TRBD2 (6 bases). Trimming cost V 7 bases and J 10 bases, with 20 bases left between them. Per the germline V gene, CDR1 is MDHEN and CDR2 is SYDVKM. The CDR3 spans 14 residues. In DNA, the CDR3 is TGTGCCAGCATCCGACAGCTGGAGGGACGGGAGCAGTTCTTC. It is translated as CASIRQLEGREQFF.

CDR3 DNA sequence: TGTGCCAGCAGCGGCCGGGCTACGCACGGAAACACCATATATTTT. This translates into CASSGRATHGNTIYF. The chain joins TRBV9 to TRBJ1-3; D gene unclear. Trimming shortened V by 3 bases and J by 4 bases, and 14 bases separated the two germline ends. Germline-derived CDR1 and CDR2 are SGDLS and YYNGEE. The CDR3 covers 15 residues.

This clonotype was detected a few times. The gene calls are TRBV7-9 and TRBJ2-5; 7 bases line up with TRBD2. With V trimmed by 3 bases and J by 1 base, 5 bases remained unmatched. CDR1 is SEHNR and CDR2 is FQNEAQ in the germline V gene (reference sequence). This CDR3 region has 15 residues. In DNA form, the CDR3 reads TGTGCCAGCAGCTTCGAACGGGGGGTCCAAGAGACCCAGTACTTC. Translated: CASSFERGVQETQYF.

The chain combines TRBV6-5 with TRBJ2-1; D is ambiguous. The ends were cut back, 2 bases at V and 3 bases at J, with 14 bases in the middle. In germline, CDR1 is MNHEY, CDR2 SVGAGI. The CDR3 covers 16 residues. In nucleotides, the CDR3 is TGTGCCAGCAGTTACGCCTCAGGTAAAGTCTACAATGAGCAGTTCTTC. Its protein is CASSYASGKVYNEQFF.

The rearrangement joins TRBV7-9 to TRBJ2-5, with TRBD2 identical over 7 bases. The V and J ends lost 6 bases and 1 base, in that order; junction bases with no gene match: 8. The CDR3 loop spans 15 amino acids. Per the germline V gene, CDR1 is SEHNR and CDR2 is FQNEAQ (reference sequence). The CDR3 bases are TGTGCCAGCAGTCCGCCGGGACTACCCCAAGAGACCCAGTACTTC. Translating it yields CASSPPGLPQETQYF.

V is TRBV24-1 and J is TRBJ2-1, with 7 bases aligning to TRBD2. V shed 5 bases, J shed 1 base, and the junction held 7 bases outside the gene matches. Germline-derived CDR1 and CDR2 are KGHDR and SFDVKD. The CDR3 runs 16 residues. CDR3 residues: CATSGEGPRSYNEQFF. CDR3 sequence (DNA): TGTGCCACCAGTGGGGAGGGGCCTAGATCCTACAATGAGCAGTTCTTC.

The chain is built from TRBV10-3 and TRBJ2-2; D uncertain. Looked up from germline, CDR1 is ENHRY and CDR2 is SYGVKD. V dropped 5 bases and J dropped 1 base, with 11 bases sitting between them. This CDR3 comprises 15 residues. CDR3: CAISPKTQNTGELFF. As DNA, the CDR3 is TGTGCCATCAGTCCCAAGACTCAGAACACCGGGGAGCTGTTTTTT.

The sample holds one count of this clonotype. The chain combines TRBV11-2 with TRBJ2-7; D call uncertain. The V end lost 5 bases, the J end lost 3 bases, and 5 bases lay between the germline ends. The V gene's germline CDR1 is SGHAT and CDR2 FQNNGV. The CDR3 has 11 residues. CDR3 in DNA: TGTGCCAGCAGCACCCACTACGAGCAGTACTTC. Translating gives CASSTHYEQYF.

The chain carries TRBV19 and TRBJ2-7; 12 bases agree with TRBD1. This CDR3 region has 15 residues. The germline V gene encodes CDR1 LNHDA and CDR2 SQIVND (reference sequence). The J segment lost 5 bases and the V segment lost 4 bases, leaving 6 bases of the junction unmatched. CDR3 nucleotides: TGTGCCAGTAGTAGCCGGGACAGGGGGCAGGACGAGCAGTACTTC. Its protein is CASSSRDRGQDEQYF. The complete variable domain, with remaining parts taken from reference TRBV19 and TRBJ2-7, reads DGGITQSPKYLFRKEGQNVTLSCEQNLNHDAMYWYRQDPGQGLRLIYYSQIVNDFQKGDIAEGYSVSREKKESFPLTVTSAQKNPTAFYLCASSSRDRGQDEQYFGPGTRLTVT.